Each of the 8 T cell receptor beta chains below was sequenced from the same sample in a study of cytotoxic CD8 clonotypes in ibrutinib-treated CLL. Measured with immunoSEQ multiplex PCR; TCRdb has only the in-frame clones, and not every one. The top ten hold 13% of the sample, which has more than 150,000 clones, about 72% seen once. This specimen was PBMCs, taken after 24 months of ibrutinib treatment. Receptors originate from a human donor with chronic lymphocytic leukemia.

Only one count was recorded for this clone. The chain joins TRBV11-2 to TRBJ1-3, with D perhaps matching TRBD1 (5 bases). V lost 2 bases and J 0 bases, leaving 14 bases between the germline ends. The CDR3 contains 17 residues. CDR1 and CDR2 (germline): SGHAT, FQNNGV. The CDR3: CASSLTRGVRSGNTIYF. The CDR3 region has the DNA TGTGCCAGCAGCTTAACCCGAGGGGTCCGCTCTGGAAACACCATATATTTT.

V usage is TRBV5-8 and J usage is TRBJ1-3; TRBD1 is a possible D gene (5 bases). There are 14 residues in the CDR3. Germline V gene sequence: CDR1 SGHTS, CDR2 YDEGEE. The V end was cut by 1 base, the J end by 2 bases, with 7 bases between. DNA for the CDR3: TGTGCCAGCAGCTTGTTCAGGGCTGGAAACACCATATATTTT. Translated: CASSLFRAGNTIYF.

The CDR3 sequence is CASSESHPGIYEQYF. The CDR3 bases are TGTGCCAGCAGTGAAAGTCACCCAGGTATCTACGAGCAGTACTTC. V is TRBV25-1 and J is TRBJ2-7; D unresolved. Germline V gene data show CDR1 as MGHDK and CDR2 as SYGVNS. This CDR3 spans 15 amino acids. Trimming pared 2 bases from V and 3 bases from J, leaving 14 bases between.

The rearrangement uses TRBV10-2 and TRBJ2-7; D might be TRBD2 (6 bases). The CDR3 runs 13 residues. V gave up 7 bases and J gave up 2 bases, with 12 bases separating them. Germline V gives CDR1 WSHSY, CDR2 SAAADI. Here the CDR3 reads CASTGTRAYEQYF. The CDR3 nucleotides are TGCGCCAGCACCGGGACTCGAGCCTACGAGCAGTACTTC.

The gene calls are TRBV7-3 and TRBJ2-2, with D possibly TRBD2 on 7 matching bases. Trimming removed 5 bases at V and 4 bases at J, with 14 bases between. Germline CDR1 SGHTA, CDR2 FQGTGA. The CDR3 extends over 15 amino acids. The CDR3 DNA reads as TGTGCCAGCAGCCCCGGGGGGCCTGGCACCGGGGAGCTGTTTTTT. Translation gives CASSPGGPGTGELFF.

The table lists this clone with many counts. V and J are TRBV2 and TRBJ2-1; D gene ambiguous. Trimming stripped 3 bases from V and 12 bases from J, with 12 bases between. This CDR3 comprises 12 residues. Germline CDR1 is SNHLY and CDR2 is FYNNEI. The CDR3 loop reads CASSDLSFGQFF. The CDR3 bases are TGTGCCAGCAGTGATCTGAGCTTTGGGCAGTTCTTC.

The chain has TRBV9 and TRBJ2-1; D not certain. Germline-derived CDR1 and CDR2 are SGDLS and YYNGEE. The CDR3 is 16 amino acids. Trimming stripped 4 bases from V and 2 bases from J, with 16 bases between. Here the CDR3 reads CASSTRPYGAYNEQFF. The CDR3 coding sequence is TGTGCCAGCAGCACCAGACCCTACGGCGCCTACAATGAGCAGTTCTTC. Using reference TRBV9 and TRBJ2-1 for the parts outside the CDR3, the full variable domain is DSGVTQTPKHLITATGQRVTLRCSPRSGDLSVYWYQQSLDQGLQFLIQYYNGEERAKGNILERFSAQQFPDLHSELNLSSLELGDSALYFCASSTRPYGAYNEQFFGPGTRLTVL.

CDR3 in amino acids: CASSDYRGTEAFF. The CDR3 DNA follows: TGTGCCAGCAGTGATTACAGGGGAACTGAAGCTTTCTTT. The rearrangement joins TRBV6-4 to TRBJ1-1; TRBD1 matches at 7 bases. Germline V gene data show CDR1 as MRHNA and CDR2 as SNTAGT. J was trimmed by 5 bases and V by 3 bases; bases with no gene match: 3. The CDR3 loop spans 13 amino acids.